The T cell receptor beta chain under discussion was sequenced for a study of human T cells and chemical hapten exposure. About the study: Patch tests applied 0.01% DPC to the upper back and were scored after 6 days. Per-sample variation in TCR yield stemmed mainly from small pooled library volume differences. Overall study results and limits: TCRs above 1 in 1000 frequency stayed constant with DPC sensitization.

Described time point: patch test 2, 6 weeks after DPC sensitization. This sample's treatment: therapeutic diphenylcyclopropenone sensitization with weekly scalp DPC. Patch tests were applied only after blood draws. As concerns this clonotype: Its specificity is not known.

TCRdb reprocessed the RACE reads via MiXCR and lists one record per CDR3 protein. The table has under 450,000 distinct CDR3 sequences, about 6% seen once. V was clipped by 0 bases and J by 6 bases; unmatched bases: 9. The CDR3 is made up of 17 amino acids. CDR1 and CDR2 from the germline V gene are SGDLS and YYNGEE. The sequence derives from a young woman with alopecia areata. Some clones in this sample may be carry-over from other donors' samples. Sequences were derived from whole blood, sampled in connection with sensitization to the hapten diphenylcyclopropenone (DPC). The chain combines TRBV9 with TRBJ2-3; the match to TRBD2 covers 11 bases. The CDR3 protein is CASSVAVAGGPDDTQYF. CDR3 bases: TGTGCCAGCAGCGTAGCAGTAGCGGGGGGGCCGGACGATACGCAGTATTTT.